This T cell receptor beta chain was observed in a study of blood T cell repertoires in COVID-19. On the study more broadly: From T cells, B-cell-depleted T cells, or PBMCs came the material, which was cDNA or gDNA.

Self-reported history from a screening survey and questionnaire set each donor's cohort. Two negative PCRs, clearance, or symptom resolution had been documented for recovered Cohort 3 donors. The CDR3 is 15 amino acids. Germline CDR1 and CDR2: SGHRS and YFSETQ. Trimming took 3 bases from V and 0 from J; bases not matched to a gene: 3. How the authors handled the data: Quantification of nucleated cells was approximated via reference gene primer amplification. Measured with immunoSEQ multiplex PCR; TCRdb has only the in-frame clones, and not every one. The D gene and trimming were derived from the DNA, and the V and J assignments and clone size from that table. The table lists approximately 300,000 clones, about 92% of them singletons.

The V gene is TRBV5-1, the J gene TRBJ1-5, with TRBD1 matching over 7 bases. This sequence was found in a woman aged 25 to 39 who had recovered from COVID-19. Material: PBMCs or T cells enriched from blood (not recorded which). This chain's CDR3 is CASSWTGVSNQPQHF. In DNA, the CDR3 is TGCGCCAGCAGCTGGACAGGAGTTAGCAATCAGCCCCAGCATTTT.